This T cell receptor beta chain was recorded in a study of blood T cell repertoires in COVID-19. Only in-frame clones appear in the TCRdb table, and some are missing; sequencing was by immunoSEQ multiplex PCR. This table holds roughly 300,000 clones, more than 70% found once. The germline V gene encodes CDR1 MDHEN and CDR2 SYDVKM. The CDR3 runs to 13 residues. The V and J ends lost 2 bases and 6 bases, in that order; junction bases with no gene match: 1. The TCR was taken from a woman aged 50 to 60 who had recovered from COVID-19. This chain uses TRBV28 with TRBJ2-4; 7 bases agree with TRBD1. The sequenced sample was peripheral blood. This CDR3 reads CASSLAGGNIQYF. CDR3 bases: TGTGCCAGCAGTTTAGCAGGGGGAAACATTCAGTACTTC.